The 30 T cell receptor beta chains given below trace back to one sample, sequenced in a study of T cells in Graves' hyperthyroidism and ophthalmopathy (dated by TCRdb to the late 2010s). Library preparation employed multiplex PCR. Data came from an Illumina HiSeq 2000. Amplification of TCR beta CDR3 regions was carried out from RNA transcripts. The TCR CDR3 was subjected to a first round of RT-PCR using the HTBI primer set and the Qiagen OneStep RT-PCR kit. TCRdb itself trimmed the public reads at Q25 with fastp, ran MiXCR and retained productive beta chains. Each CDR3 protein gets just one entry, which takes the most common genes and DNA from the rows behind it. The sample yields some 510,000 distinct CDR3 sequences; roughly 50% were counted once. The ten most abundant clones make up 8.2% of the sample. Specimen: peripheral blood or thyroid tissue (not recorded which). The receptor set was obtained from a young woman with Graves' hyperthyroidism. Donor details come from another sample of the same person, matched by shared clones.

This clonotype has a single count. One end of the junction varies from germline; a read error may be responsible. The gene calls are TRBV19 and TRBJ2-2, with D possibly being TRBD2 (5 bases). Germline-derived CDR1 and CDR2 are LNHDA and SQIVND (reference sequence). The CDR3 contains 16 residues. CDR3 region: CAPNYRAISHTGEPFF. For the CDR3, the DNA is TGTGCCCCCAATTACCGGGCCATCTCTCACACCGGGGAGCCGTTTTTT.

This clonotype has a handful of counts. A much larger clone is a single base away; this may be a read error. The gene calls are TRBV2 and TRBJ1-5; D is uncertain. Deletions cut 4 bases from V and 7 bases from J, with 8 bases between. CDR1 and CDR2 from the germline V gene are SNHLY and FYNNEI. The CDR3 covers 12 residues. In DNA form, the CDR3 reads TGTGCCAGCAGTGCTGAGATACAGCCCCAGCATTTT. It translates to CASSAEIQPQHF.

This clonotype was found a few times. The chain links TRBV2 to TRBJ1-1; maybe TRBD1 (5 bases). V was pared by 10 bases and J by 1 base, with 22 bases between. This CDR3 region has 16 residues. Germline V CDR1 and CDR2: SNHLY, FYNNEI. Here the CDR3 DNA reads TGTGCCACCAGACCCCATGCGGGACGGAAGAACACTGAAGCTTTCTTT. Protein: CATRPHAGRKNTEAFF.

The rearrangement uses TRBV14 and TRBJ2-5; no definite D call. Germline loops: CDR1 SGHDN, CDR2 FVKESK. The CDR3 spans 13 residues. Trimming took 1 base from V and 1 from J, leaving 4 bases between them. The CDR3 region is CASSQASQETQYF. The DNA of the CDR3 is TGTGCCAGCAGCCAAGCCAGCCAAGAGACCCAGTACTTC.

This clonotype turned up a few times. V gene TRBV7-2 combines with J gene TRBJ1-1, with D possibly being TRBD1 (6 bases). CDR3 length: 15 residues. Germline V gene lookup returns CDR1 SGHTA and CDR2 FQGNSA. The V gene lost 5 bases and the J gene lost 5 bases, with 18 bases spanning the gap. The CDR3 coding sequence is TGTGCCAGCAGCCTAAGGGGGGCTCTCGGGACTGAAGCTTTCTTT. As protein: CASSLRGALGTEAFF.

This clonotype has at least ten counts. J is TRBJ1-1 and V is TRBV7-9; possibly TRBD1 for D (5 bases). This CDR3 is 15 amino acids long. Deletions cut 1 base from V and 5 bases from J, with 14 bases between. Germline values: CDR1 SEHNR, CDR2 FQNEAQ (reference sequence). The CDR3 DNA is TGTGCCAGCAGCTTAGGCGGGACGGGCGGGACTGAAGCTTTCTTT. Translating it yields CASSLGGTGGTEAFF.

This clonotype showed up many times. This chain uses TRBV2 with TRBJ2-6; the D gene is possibly TRBD1 (6 bases). This CDR3 is built from 16 residues. Trimming shortened V by 7 bases and J by 2 bases, and 15 bases separated the two germline ends. From germline, CDR1 is SNHLY and CDR2 FYNNEI. The CDR3, as DNA: TGTGCCAGCACTCGGACAGCAGGAACTGGGGCCAACGTCCTGACTTTC. Translated: CASTRTAGTGANVLTF.

There are many counts of this clonotype. J is TRBJ1-4 and V is TRBV25-1, with 8 bases identical to TRBD1. After removal of 0 bases from V and 5 bases from J, the junction contained 2 bases not matched to a gene. Germline CDR1 is MGHDK and CDR2 is SYGVNS. This CDR3 has 15 amino acids. The CDR3 region is CASSEYGQGNEKLFF. CDR3 sequence (DNA): TGTGCCAGCAGTGAATATGGACAGGGAAATGAAAAACTGTTTTTT.

This sequence joins TRBV25-1 and TRBJ2-2, with D perhaps TRBD1 or TRBD2 (5 bases each). Germline V gives CDR1 MGHDK, CDR2 SYGVNS. V lost 1 base and J lost 13, with 16 bases in between. The CDR3 is 14 residues long. The CDR3 nucleotides are TGTGCCAGCAGTGAATCCGGGACCCTTTGGGGGCTGTTTTTT. This translates into CASSESGTLWGLFF.

This clonotype showed up many times. The rearrangement links TRBV15 to TRBJ1-5; no definite D call. Between the trimmed V and J ends, which lost 1 base and 0 bases, there was a span of 10 bases. CDR1 LNHNV and CDR2 YYDKDF come from the germline V gene (reference sequence). The CDR3 covers 16 residues. Written as DNA, the CDR3 is TGTGCCACCAGCAGAGCCGACACGTATAGCAATCAGCCCCAGCATTTT. Encoded protein: CATSRADTYSNQPQHF.

In this sample, this clonotype turned up a few times. Relative to the germline gene, one junction end is altered; a read error may explain this. V gene TRBV10-3 combines with J gene TRBJ2-5; 10 bases are a match to TRBD2. This CDR3 has 18 residues. Germline CDR1 reads ENHRY; CDR2 reads SYGVKD. In DNA, the CDR3 is TGTGCCAGCAGTCCAGAAATACTAGCGGGATTGTACCAAGAGACCCAGTACTTC. Its protein product is CASSPEILAGLYQETQYF.

This clonotype was seen a single time. This chain connects TRBV15 to TRBJ1-2; the D gene is possibly TRBD1 (6 bases). The CDR3 loop spans 11 amino acids. CDR1 is LNHNV, CDR2 YYDKDF, per germline (reference sequence). The CDR3 nucleotides are TGTGCTCCGACAGGAAGAGCTGGCTACACCTTC. This sequence encodes CAPTGRAGYTF.

This rearrangement joins TRBV9 to TRBJ1-1; the D gene is possibly TRBD1 (5 bases). Germline V lookup: CDR1 SGDLS, CDR2 YYNGEE. Between the trimmed V and J ends, which lost 6 bases and 0 bases, there was a span of 12 bases. The CDR3 is 14 amino acids. The CDR3 DNA is TGTGCCAGCAACGCAAGGGGATTGAACACTGAAGCTTTCTTT. Its translation is CASNARGLNTEAFF. Filled out from reference TRBV9 and TRBJ1-1, the complete variable domain reads DSGVTQTPKHLITATGQRVTLRCSPRSGDLSVYWYQQSLDQGLQFLIQYYNGEERAKGNILERFSAQQFPDLHSELNLSSLELGDSALYFCASNARGLNTEAFFGQGTRLTVV.

This clonotype showed up many times. V and J are TRBV12-3 or TRBV12-4 and TRBJ1-1, with D unclear. CDR3 size: 13 residues. The V end was cut by 7 bases, the J end by 3 bases, with 12 bases between. CDR3 protein: CASTPGVDTEAFF. CDR3 DNA sequence: TGTGCCAGCACCCCCGGCGTTGACACTGAAGCTTTCTTT.

Comment on this clonotype: Just one base apart from a much larger clone, this may be a read error. The conserved phenylalanine or tryptophan normally closing the CDR3 is absent here, so this likely arose from a read error. The V gene is TRBV7-2, the J gene TRBJ2-5; D not certain. The CDR3 contains 12 residues. Trimming pared 1 base from V and 5 bases from J, leaving 5 bases between. The germline V gene has CDR1 SGHTA and CDR2 FQGNSA. CDR3 amino acids: CASSLGMETQYL. The CDR3 nucleotides read TGTGCCAGCAGCTTAGGTATGGAGACCCAGTACCTC.

This chain links TRBV20-1 with TRBJ2-5; 11 bases fit TRBD2. Per the germline V gene, CDR1 is DFQATT and CDR2 is SNEGSKA (reference sequence). The V gene end was trimmed by 2 bases and the J gene end by 1 base; junction bases not matched to a gene: 3. This CDR3 has 15 amino acids. CDR3 sequence reads: CSARLAGGPQETQYF. The CDR3 region has the DNA TGCAGTGCTAGACTAGCGGGAGGCCCCCAAGAGACCCAGTACTTC.

This clonotype has ten or more counts. The rearrangement links TRBV29-1 to TRBJ1-1, with D possibly TRBD1 on 5 matching bases. Germline loops: CDR1 SQVTM, CDR2 ANQGSEA. The CDR3 sequence is 11 residues long. V lost 6 bases and J lost 4, with 9 bases in between. As DNA, the CDR3 is TGCAGCGTGGGGGTCGGCACTGAAGCTTTCTTT. This sequence encodes CSVGVGTEAFF. Using reference TRBV29-1 and TRBJ1-1 for the parts outside the CDR3, the full variable domain is SAVISQKPSRDICQRGTSLTIQCQVDSQVTMMFWYRQQPGQSLTLIATANQGSEATYESGFVIDKFPISRPNLTFSTLTVSNMSPEDSSIYLCSVGVGTEAFFGQGTRLTVV.

This clonotype was detected a few times. The chain recombines TRBV7-9 with TRBJ2-7, with 7 bases matching TRBD2. Trimming removed 6 bases from V and 3 bases from J; junction bases left unmatched: 5. The germline gives CDR1 SEHNR, CDR2 FQNEAQ (reference sequence). CDR3 length: 13 amino acids. CDR3 sequence (DNA): TGTGCCAGCAGTTGGGGCGGGAGCTACGAGCAGTACTTC. Protein: CASSWGGSYEQYF.

This clonotype was detected only a few times. The rearrangement links TRBV20-1 to TRBJ1-2; D ambiguous. The CDR3 totals 15 residues. Per the germline V gene, CDR1 is DFQATT and CDR2 is SNEGSKA (reference sequence). The ends were cut back, 6 bases at V and 0 bases at J, with 17 bases in the middle. The CDR3 loop reads CSASIDYAANYGYTF. The CDR3 DNA reads TGCAGTGCATCCATAGACTATGCAGCTAACTATGGCTACACCTTC.

On this clonotype itself: This may come from a read error, since a much larger clone is one base off. The V call is TRBV2, the J call TRBJ2-2; tentative D call: TRBD2 (6 bases). Germline V gives CDR1 SNHLY, CDR2 FYNNEI. The CDR3 consists of 12 residues. CDR3 nucleotide sequence: TGTGCCAGCAGTGGATACACCGGGGGGCTGTTTTTT. It yields the protein CASSGYTGGLFF.

This clonotype was detected a few times. The V call is TRBV7-9, the J call TRBJ1-2; no firm D call. Germline CDR1 reads SEHNR; CDR2 reads FQNEAQ (reference sequence). The CDR3 contains 14 residues. Trimming took 1 base from V and 4 from J, leaving 10 bases between them. The CDR3 is CASSLEGYSYGYTF. The CDR3 DNA reads as TGTGCCAGCAGCTTAGAGGGCTACAGCTATGGCTACACCTTC. The full variable domain, in which reference TRBV7-9 and TRBJ1-2 provide the parts outside the CDR3, is DTGVSQNPRHKITKRGQNVTFRCDPISEHNRLYWYRQTLGQGPEFLTYFQNEAQLEKSRLLSDRFSAERPKGSFSTLEIQRTEQGDSAMYLCASSLEGYSYGYTFGSGTRLTVV.

This rearrangement joins TRBV7-9 to TRBJ1-5; tentative D call: TRBD1 (6 bases). Germline V gene data show CDR1 as SEHNR and CDR2 as FQNEAQ (reference sequence). CDR3 size: 17 residues. V dropped 6 bases and J dropped 1 base, with 19 bases sitting between them. As DNA, the CDR3 is TGTGCCAGCAGTGCCGTACAGGGACCCGGCAGCAATCAGCCCCAGCATTTT. Its protein is CASSAVQGPGSNQPQHF. The full variable domain, in which reference TRBV7-9 and TRBJ1-5 provide the parts outside the CDR3, is DTGVSQNPRHKITKRGQNVTFRCDPISEHNRLYWYRQTLGQGPEFLTYFQNEAQLEKSRLLSDRFSAERPKGSFSTLEIQRTEQGDSAMYLCASSAVQGPGSNQPQHFGDGTRLSIL.

The sample holds many counts of this clonotype. Here the CDR3 reads CASREYQETQYF. The CDR3 DNA reads TGCGCCAGCCGGGAGTACCAAGAGACCCAGTACTTC. The rearrangement joins TRBV10-2 to TRBJ2-5; D is possibly TRBD2 (6 bases). The CDR3 runs 12 residues. Trimming removed 8 bases at V and 0 bases at J, with 7 bases between. Germline V gene lookup returns CDR1 WSHSY and CDR2 SAAADI.

The sample holds many counts of this clonotype. This sequence joins TRBV7-9 and TRBJ1-4, with no clear D. The CDR3 extends over 14 amino acids. V shed 6 bases and J shed 0 bases, with 8 bases lying between them. Germline CDR1 SEHNR, CDR2 FQNEAQ (reference sequence). The CDR3, as DNA: TGTGCCAGCAGGAAGGCCTCAACTAATGAAAAACTGTTTTTT. Its translation is CASRKASTNEKLFF.

The rearrangement links TRBV29-1 to TRBJ1-2, with a weak D call TRBD1 (6 bases). V shed 8 bases and J shed 3 bases, with 22 bases lying between them. This CDR3 comprises 15 residues. CDR1 and CDR2 from the germline V gene are SQVTM and ANQGSEA. This CDR3 is CSSPGHTPRHYGYTF. Here the CDR3 DNA reads TGCAGCTCCCCGGGACATACCCCTCGACACTATGGCTACACCTTC. Looking up the rest from reference TRBV29-1 and TRBJ1-2 gives the full variable domain: SAVISQKPSRDICQRGTSLTIQCQVDSQVTMMFWYRQQPGQSLTLIATANQGSEATYESGFVIDKFPISRPNLTFSTLTVSNMSPEDSSIYLCSSPGHTPRHYGYTFGSGTRLTVV.

V gene TRBV7-6 combines with J gene TRBJ1-3, with 10 bases aligning to TRBD1. V dropped 5 bases and J dropped 4; count of bases not matched to a gene: 5. The CDR3 contains 15 residues. Germline V gene sequence: CDR1 SGHVS, CDR2 FNYEAQ. The chain's CDR3 is CASSRGTGDGNTIYF. For the CDR3, the DNA is TGTGCCAGCAGCAGAGGGACAGGGGACGGAAACACCATATATTTT.

This clonotype was seen at least ten times. This chain joins TRBV7-8 and TRBJ1-1; D possibly corresponds to TRBD1 (6 bases). Trimming left V 5 bases short and J 4 bases short, with 11 bases between. Per the germline V gene, CDR1 is SGHVS and CDR2 is FQNEAQ. This CDR3 region has 13 residues. Here the CDR3 DNA reads TGTGCCAGCAGCCAAAGGGGGTCCACTGAAGCTTTCTTT. Translation: CASSQRGSTEAFF. Complete variable domain (other parts from reference TRBV7-8 and TRBJ1-1): GAGVSQSPRYKVAKRGQDVALRCDPISGHVSLFWYQQALGQGPEFLTYFQNEAQLDKSGLPSDRFFAERPEGSVSTLKIQRTQQEDSAVYLCASSQRGSTEAFFGQGTRLTVV.

The rearrangement uses TRBV5-1 and TRBJ1-1; perhaps TRBD1 as D (5 bases). The V and J ends lost 7 bases and 0 bases respectively, with 13 bases between them. This CDR3 spans 14 amino acids. CDR1 and CDR2 (germline): SGHRS, YFSETQ. CDR3 in DNA: TGCGCCAGCCAGCGGGGGACGATGAACACTGAAGCTTTCTTT. Translating it yields CASQRGTMNTEAFF. The whole variable domain, filled in from reference TRBV5-1 and TRBJ1-1, reads KAGVTQTPRYLIKTRGQQVTLSCSPISGHRSVSWYQQTPGQGLQFLFEYFSETQRNKGNFPGRFSGRQFSNSRSEMNVSTLELGDSALYLCASQRGTMNTEAFFGQGTRLTVV.

In DNA form, the CDR3 reads TGTGCTAGTGGTTTAGCCGACAGTAACTATGGCTACACCTTC. It yields the protein CASGLADSNYGYTF. V gene TRBV12-5 combines with J gene TRBJ1-2; the D gene is possibly TRBD1 (5 bases). The CDR3 sequence is 14 residues long. V was shortened by 3 bases and J by 1 base, with 9 bases between the two germline ends. Germline values: CDR1 LGHNT, CDR2 FRNRAP. The full variable domain, rest sourced from reference TRBV12-5 and TRBJ1-2, is DARVTQTPRHKVTEMGQEVTMRCQPILGHNTVFWYRQTMMQGLELLAYFRNRAPLDDSGMPKDRFSAEMPDATLATLKIQPSEPRDSAVYFCASGLADSNYGYTFGSGTRLTVV.

As to this clonotype: A read error may explain this, as a much larger clone is one base away. The chain uses TRBV2 and TRBJ1-5; TRBD1 is a possible D gene (6 bases). The V end was cut by 6 bases, the J end by 1 base, with 10 bases between. Germline assignment: CDR1 SNHLY and CDR2 FYNNEI. This CDR3 spans 14 amino acids. CDR3 protein: CASRTQGSNQPQHF. In DNA, the CDR3 is TGTGCCAGCAGGACACAGGGAAGCAATCAGCCCCAGCATTTT.